Each of the 22 T cell receptor beta chains below was sequenced from the same sample in a study of blood T cell repertoires in COVID-19. The assay was immunoSEQ multiplex PCR, and TCRdb's table has in-frame clones only and misses some. The sample has 130,000 or so clones; roughly 89% are singletons. Material for sequencing was peripheral blood. The receptors were gathered from a man aged 50 to 59 with active or convalescent COVID-19.

The chain employs TRBV24-1 and TRBJ2-1; possible D gene TRBD1, 6 bases. Germline CDR1 is KGHDR and CDR2 is SFDVKD. The CDR3 is 14 residues long. V gave up 7 bases and J gave up 0 bases, with 9 bases separating them. The CDR3 here is CATRQGSSYNEQFF. As DNA, the CDR3 is TGTGCCACCAGGCAGGGGAGCTCCTACAATGAGCAGTTCTTC.

This clone was seen only a few times. The V gene is TRBV9, the J gene TRBJ2-2; maybe TRBD1 (5 bases). The CDR3 sequence is 15 residues long. In germline, CDR1 is SGDLS, CDR2 YYNGEE. V dropped 3 bases and J dropped 4 bases, with 13 bases sitting between them. The CDR3 bases are TGTGCCAGCAGCGCGGTCGACAGAACCACCGGGGAGCTGTTTTTT. Its translation: CASSAVDRTTGELFF.

This chain connects TRBV7-2 to TRBJ2-1, with TRBD2 matching 10 bases. The CDR3 covers 15 residues. CDR1 SGHTA and CDR2 FQGNSA come from the germline V gene. The junction had 9 bases not matched to a gene; V was cut back by 1 base and J by 12 bases. For the CDR3, the DNA is TGTGCCAGCAGCTTAGGTCCAGCGGGGGGGCTCTTGCAGTTCTTC. Residues: CASSLGPAGGLLQFF. The variable domain in full, with the rest retrieved from reference TRBV7-2 and TRBJ2-1, is GAGVSQSPSNKVTEKGKDVELRCDPISGHTALYWYRQSLGQGLEFLIYFQGNSAPDKSGLPSDRFSAERTGGSVSTLTIQRTQQEDSAVYLCASSLGPAGGLLQFFGPGTRLTVL.

The chain combines TRBV18 with TRBJ1-1; D unresolved. The V gene lost 1 base and the J gene lost 1 base, with 16 bases spanning the gap. The CDR3 contains 17 residues. Per germline, CDR1 KGHSH and CDR2 LQKENI. The CDR3 loop is CASSPRFLGDSNTEAFF. In DNA, the CDR3 is TGTGCCAGCTCACCACGGTTTCTTGGAGATTCGAACACTGAAGCTTTCTTT.

This chain joins TRBV10-3 and TRBJ2-7, with D maybe TRBD2 (5 bases). The length of the CDR3 is 14 residues. Per germline, CDR1 ENHRY and CDR2 SYGVKD. Deletions cut 4 bases from V and 3 bases from J, with 13 bases between. CDR3 bases: TGTGCCATCAGTGCGACTACTCAAATCTACGAGCAGTACTTC. This encodes CAISATTQIYEQYF.

This chain uses TRBV7-9 with TRBJ2-1, with TRBD2 matching over 8 bases. V lost 1 base, J lost 8 bases, and 7 bases stayed unmatched. Germline V lookup: CDR1 SEHNR, CDR2 FQNEAQ (reference sequence). CDR3 length: 15 residues. CDR3 sequence: CASSLGLAGIDEQFF. CDR3 DNA sequence: TGTGCCAGCAGCTTAGGGCTAGCGGGTATTGATGAGCAGTTCTTC.

The rearrangement uses TRBV4-1 and TRBJ2-3, with 13 bases that match TRBD2. The V and J ends lost 1 base and 4 bases, in that order; junction bases with no gene match: 5. The germline CDR1 and CDR2 sequences are MGHRA and YSYEKL. This CDR3 region has 17 residues. CDR3 nucleotides: TGCGCCAGCAGCCAAGTCGGGACTAGCGGGGAGGCAGATACGCAGTATTTT. It specifies CASSQVGTSGEADTQYF.

CDR3 nucleotides: TGTGCCATCAGTGAGCCCGGGACATCCGATGGCTACACCTTC. Residues: CAISEPGTSDGYTF. The chain links TRBV10-3 to TRBJ1-2, with D maybe TRBD1 (6 bases). The CDR3 is 14 amino acids. The germline CDR1 and CDR2 sequences are ENHRY and SYGVKD. The V end lost 2 bases, the J end lost 6 bases, and 13 bases lay between the germline ends.

J is TRBJ2-2 and V is TRBV7-6; D is unclear. The V gene's germline CDR1 is SGHVS and CDR2 FNYEAQ. V was clipped by 1 base and J by 3 bases, with 6 bases between them. This CDR3 has 14 amino acids. CDR3 protein: CASSLVGDTGELFF. The CDR3 DNA sequence: TGTGCCAGCAGCTTAGTTGGAGACACCGGGGAGCTGTTTTTT.

CDR3 nucleotides: TGCAGCGTGACAGGGTCCTACGAGCAGTACTTC. This sequence encodes CSVTGSYEQYF. The chain employs TRBV29-1 and TRBJ2-7, with 7 nucleotides matching TRBD1. The germline V gene has CDR1 SQVTM and CDR2 ANQGSEA. The CDR3 consists of 11 residues. Unmatched junction bases numbered 0, after V lost 6 bases and J lost 1 base.

The chain couples TRBV5-5 to TRBJ1-4; TRBD1 is a possible D gene (5 bases). Trimming shortened V by 0 bases and J by 8 bases, and 11 bases separated the two germline ends. CDR1 and CDR2 (germline): SGHKS, YYEKEE (reference sequence). This CDR3 region has 14 residues. The CDR3 is CASSLAGREEKLFF. The DNA for the CDR3 is TGTGCCAGCAGCTTGGCAGGGAGGGAAGAAAAACTGTTTTTT.

This chain uses TRBV19 with TRBJ1-1, with a possible D match to TRBD1 (6 bases). The CDR3 covers 13 residues. V was cut by 7 bases and J by 4 bases, with 13 bases left in between. Germline-derived CDR1 and CDR2 are LNHDA and SQIVND (reference sequence). The CDR3 nucleotides are TGTGCCAGTAACCCCTACAGGGCCACTGAAGCTTTCTTT. It translates to CASNPYRATEAFF. Using reference TRBV19 and TRBJ1-1 for the parts outside the CDR3, the full variable domain is DGGITQSPKYLFRKEGQNVTLSCEQNLNHDAMYWYRQDPGQGLRLIYYSQIVNDFQKGDIAEGYSVSREKKESFPLTVTSAQKNPTAFYLCASNPYRATEAFFGQGTRLTVV.

J is TRBJ2-1 and V is TRBV6-4; 11 nucleotides line up with TRBD2. The CDR3 contains 15 residues. The junction had 8 bases not matched to a gene; V was cut back by 6 bases and J by 7 bases. Germline CDR1 is MRHNA and CDR2 is SNTAGT. DNA of the CDR3: TGTGCCAGCAGCCTACTAGCGGGAGAGGGTAATGAGCAGTTCTTC. The encoded protein is CASSLLAGEGNEQFF.

J is TRBJ2-1 and V is TRBV24-1, with 11 bases fitting TRBD1. The CDR3 extends over 15 amino acids. With 8 bases clipped from V and 5 bases from J, the junction kept 7 bases outside the gene matches. CDR1 is KGHDR, CDR2 SFDVKD, per germline. The DNA of the CDR3 is TGTGCCACCACCACGGGACAGGGGGGGGACAATGAGCAGTTCTTC. It yields the protein CATTTGQGGDNEQFF.

In its sample, this clone was seen once. The gene calls are TRBV4-1 and TRBJ1-2; D possibly corresponds to TRBD1 (6 bases). CDR1 MGHRA and CDR2 YSYEKL come from the germline V gene. Trimming took 2 bases from V and 8 from J, leaving 18 bases between them. This CDR3 is built from 15 residues. Here the CDR3 DNA reads TGCGCCAGCAGCCAACAGAGACAGGCATGGGGAGGCTACACCTTC. It is translated as CASSQQRQAWGGYTF.

The rearrangement joins TRBV29-1 to TRBJ2-5, with 7 bases lining up with TRBD2. Germline V gene lookup returns CDR1 SQVTM and CDR2 ANQGSEA. The CDR3 spans 13 residues. After removal of 8 bases from V and 5 bases from J, the junction contained 11 bases not matched to a gene. The CDR3 here is CSTSGREGETQYF. The CDR3, as DNA: TGCAGCACCTCGGGTAGGGAGGGGGAGACCCAGTACTTC.

The chain is built from TRBV10-1 and TRBJ1-1, with 12 bases fitting TRBD1. This CDR3 comprises 15 residues. J lost 6 bases, V lost 3 bases, and 5 bases had no gene match. Germline V gene lookup returns CDR1 WNHNN and CDR2 SYGVQD (reference sequence). As DNA, the CDR3 is TGCGCCAGCAGTGAAGGGACAGGGGGCGCCGCTGAAGCTTTCTTT. Protein: CASSEGTGGAAEAFF.

The genes are TRBV5-1 and TRBJ2-1, with 10 positions matching TRBD2. The CDR3 is made up of 15 amino acids. The germline V gene encodes CDR1 SGHRS and CDR2 YFSETQ. The V segment lost 0 bases and the J segment 9 bases; nucleotides outside the gene matches: 6. CDR3 amino acids: CASSLVVAGGPEQFF. In DNA form, the CDR3 reads TGCGCCAGCAGCTTGGTGGTAGCGGGGGGCCCTGAGCAGTTCTTC.

This chain connects TRBV4-3 to TRBJ1-2, with D tentatively TRBD1 (6 bases). Germline CDR1 and CDR2: LGHNA and YSLEER. The ends were cut back, 0 bases at V and 4 bases at J, with 18 bases in the middle. The CDR3 extends over 17 amino acids. The CDR3: CASSQDESDSFSYGYTF. In DNA, the CDR3 is TGCGCCAGCAGCCAAGATGAGTCGGACAGTTTCTCCTATGGCTACACCTTC.

The chain links TRBV12-5 to TRBJ2-5, with 10 bases that match TRBD1. V dropped 5 bases and J dropped 2; count of bases not matched to a gene: 5. The CDR3 is 15 amino acids. Germline V CDR1 and CDR2: LGHNT, FRNRAP. As DNA, the CDR3 is TGTGCTAGTGGTACCGGGACAGGGGTACAAGAGACCCAGTACTTC. Protein: CASGTGTGVQETQYF.

V and J are TRBV10-3 and TRBJ1-1; 11 bases align to TRBD1. Per the germline V gene, CDR1 is ENHRY and CDR2 is SYGVKD. The J segment lost 1 base and the V segment lost 3 bases, leaving 7 bases of the junction unmatched. This CDR3 spans 17 amino acids. The CDR3 is CAISEGQGAVSNTEAFF. CDR3 nucleotide sequence: TGTGCCATCAGTGAAGGACAGGGGGCCGTATCGAACACTGAAGCTTTCTTT.

The chain uses TRBV30 and TRBJ2-5; D is uncertain. Trimming shortened V by 5 bases and J by 1 base, and 11 bases separated the two germline ends. CDR3 size: 13 residues. Per germline, CDR1 GTSNPN and CDR2 SVGIG (reference sequence). Written as DNA, the CDR3 is TGTGCCTGGGCGCAGGTGACCCAAGAGACCCAGTACTTC. Translated: CAWAQVTQETQYF.